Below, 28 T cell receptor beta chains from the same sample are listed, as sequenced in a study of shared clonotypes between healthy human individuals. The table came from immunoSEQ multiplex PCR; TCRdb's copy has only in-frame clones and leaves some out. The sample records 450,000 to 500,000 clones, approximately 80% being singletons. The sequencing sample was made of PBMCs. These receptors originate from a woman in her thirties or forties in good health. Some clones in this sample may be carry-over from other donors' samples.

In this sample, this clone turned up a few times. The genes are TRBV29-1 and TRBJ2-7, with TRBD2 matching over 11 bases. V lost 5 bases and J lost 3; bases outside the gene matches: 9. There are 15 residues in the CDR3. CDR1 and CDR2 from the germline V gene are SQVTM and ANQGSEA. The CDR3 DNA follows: TGCAGCGTTTTTACTAGCGGGAGAACATTCTACGAGCAGTACTTC. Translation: CSVFTSGRTFYEQYF.

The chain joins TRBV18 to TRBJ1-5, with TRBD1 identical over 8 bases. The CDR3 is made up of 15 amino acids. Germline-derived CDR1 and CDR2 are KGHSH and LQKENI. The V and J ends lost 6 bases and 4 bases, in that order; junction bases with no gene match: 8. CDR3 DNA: TGTGCCAGCTCCCCAGGGGGCACGGGAAATCAGCCCCAGCATTTT. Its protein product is CASSPGGTGNQPQHF.

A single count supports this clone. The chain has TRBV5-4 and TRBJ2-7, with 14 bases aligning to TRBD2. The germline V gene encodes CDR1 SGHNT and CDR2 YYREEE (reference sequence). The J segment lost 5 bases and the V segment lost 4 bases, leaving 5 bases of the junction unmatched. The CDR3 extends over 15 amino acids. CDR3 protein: CASSPGLAGVDEQYF. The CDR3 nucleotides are TGTGCCAGCAGCCCGGGACTAGCGGGAGTGGACGAGCAGTACTTC.

The CDR3 reads CASSLAPDTGELFF. The CDR3 region has the DNA TGTGCCAGCAGCTTAGCCCCGGACACCGGGGAGCTGTTTTTT. The rearrangement uses TRBV7-3 and TRBJ2-2; D not certain. V was cut by 2 bases and J by 3 bases, with 7 bases left in between. Germline loops: CDR1 SGHTA, CDR2 FQGTGA. The CDR3 length is 14 residues.

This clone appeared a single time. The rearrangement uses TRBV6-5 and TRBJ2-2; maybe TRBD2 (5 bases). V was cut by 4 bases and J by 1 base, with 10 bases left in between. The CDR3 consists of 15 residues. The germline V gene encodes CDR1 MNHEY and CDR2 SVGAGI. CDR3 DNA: TGTGCCAGCAGTTCACCTAGCCGGAACACCGGGGAGCTGTTTTTT. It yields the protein CASSSPSRNTGELFF.

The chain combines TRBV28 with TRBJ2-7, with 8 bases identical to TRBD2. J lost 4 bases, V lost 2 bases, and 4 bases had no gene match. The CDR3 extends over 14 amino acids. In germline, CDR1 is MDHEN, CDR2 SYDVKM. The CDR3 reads CASSLTSGIYEQYF. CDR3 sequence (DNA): TGTGCCAGCAGTTTAACTAGCGGAATTTACGAGCAGTACTTC.

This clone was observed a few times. CDR3 region: CASTFLMGQGATDTQYF. CDR3 DNA: TGCGCCAGCACCTTCCTGATGGGGCAGGGGGCCACAGATACGCAGTATTTT. The chain employs TRBV5-1 and TRBJ2-3; 8 bases are shared with TRBD1. This CDR3 is 17 amino acids long. J was trimmed by 2 bases and V by 6 bases; bases with no gene match: 14. Germline assignment: CDR1 SGHRS and CDR2 YFSETQ.

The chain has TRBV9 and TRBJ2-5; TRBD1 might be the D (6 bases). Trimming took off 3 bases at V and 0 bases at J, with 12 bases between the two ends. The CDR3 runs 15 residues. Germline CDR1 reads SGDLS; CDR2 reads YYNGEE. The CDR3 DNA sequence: TGTGCCAGCAGCGGCTTGGGGGCAGACCAAGAGACCCAGTACTTC. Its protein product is CASSGLGADQETQYF.

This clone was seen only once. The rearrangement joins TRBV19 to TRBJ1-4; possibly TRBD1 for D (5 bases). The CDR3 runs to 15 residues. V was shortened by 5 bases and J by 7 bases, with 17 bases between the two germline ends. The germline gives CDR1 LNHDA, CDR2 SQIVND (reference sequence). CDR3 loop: CASSAGGEGVEKLFF. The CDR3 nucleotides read TGTGCCAGTAGTGCCGGCGGAGAAGGGGTTGAAAAACTGTTTTTT.

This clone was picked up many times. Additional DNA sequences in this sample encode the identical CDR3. CDR3 sequence (DNA): TGTGCCAGCAGCTTGGCAGGCTATGGCTACACCTTC. Its protein product is CASSLAGYGYTF. The V gene is TRBV7-2, the J gene TRBJ1-2; D unresolved. The CDR3 covers 12 residues. Germline V CDR1 and CDR2: SGHTA, FQGNSA. V was pared by 3 bases and J by 4 bases, with 6 bases between.

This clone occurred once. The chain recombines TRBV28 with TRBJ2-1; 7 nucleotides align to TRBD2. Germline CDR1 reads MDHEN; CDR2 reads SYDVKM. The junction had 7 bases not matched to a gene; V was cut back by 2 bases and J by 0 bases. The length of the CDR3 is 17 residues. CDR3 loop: CASSLTLARSSYNEQFF. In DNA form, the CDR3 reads TGTGCCAGCAGTTTAACACTAGCGCGGAGCTCCTACAATGAGCAGTTCTTC.

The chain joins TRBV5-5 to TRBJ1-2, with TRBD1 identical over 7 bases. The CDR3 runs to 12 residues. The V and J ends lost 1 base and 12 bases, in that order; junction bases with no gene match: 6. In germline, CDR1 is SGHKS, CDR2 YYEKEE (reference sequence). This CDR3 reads CASSLSATGHTF. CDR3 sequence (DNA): TGTGCCAGCAGCTTGTCCGCGACAGGGCACACCTTC. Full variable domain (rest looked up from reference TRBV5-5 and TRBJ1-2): DAGVTQSPTHLIKTRGQQVTLRCSPISGHKSVSWYQQVLGQGPQFIFQYYEKEERGRGNFPDRFSARQFPNYSSELNVNALLLGDSALYLCASSLSATGHTFGSGTRLTVV.

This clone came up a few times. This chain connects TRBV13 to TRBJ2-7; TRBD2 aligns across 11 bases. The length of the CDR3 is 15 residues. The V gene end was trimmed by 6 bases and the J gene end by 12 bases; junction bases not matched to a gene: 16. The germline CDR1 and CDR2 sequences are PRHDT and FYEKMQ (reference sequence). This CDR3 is CASSLPGTSGMALYF. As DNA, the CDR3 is TGTGCCAGCAGTCTCCCCGGGACTAGCGGAATGGCGCTGTACTTC.

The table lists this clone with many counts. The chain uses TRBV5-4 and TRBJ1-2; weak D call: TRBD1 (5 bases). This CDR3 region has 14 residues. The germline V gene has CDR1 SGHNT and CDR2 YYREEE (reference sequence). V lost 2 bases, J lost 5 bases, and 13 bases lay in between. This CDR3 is CASSFLQEEYGYTF. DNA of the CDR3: TGTGCCAGCAGCTTTTTACAGGAGGAATATGGCTACACCTTC.

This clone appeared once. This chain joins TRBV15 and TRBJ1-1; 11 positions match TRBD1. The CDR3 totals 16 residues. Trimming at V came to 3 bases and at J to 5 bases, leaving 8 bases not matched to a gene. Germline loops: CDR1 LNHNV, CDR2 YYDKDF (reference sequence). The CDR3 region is CATSRPGQGAGTEAFF. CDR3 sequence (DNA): TGTGCCACCAGCAGGCCCGGACAGGGGGCTGGGACTGAAGCTTTCTTT.

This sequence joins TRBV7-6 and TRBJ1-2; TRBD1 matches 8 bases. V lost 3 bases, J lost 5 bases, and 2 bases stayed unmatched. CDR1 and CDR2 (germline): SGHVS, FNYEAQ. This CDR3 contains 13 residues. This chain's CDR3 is CASSFRQGYGYTF. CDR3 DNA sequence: TGTGCCAGCAGCTTTCGACAGGGGTATGGCTACACCTTC.

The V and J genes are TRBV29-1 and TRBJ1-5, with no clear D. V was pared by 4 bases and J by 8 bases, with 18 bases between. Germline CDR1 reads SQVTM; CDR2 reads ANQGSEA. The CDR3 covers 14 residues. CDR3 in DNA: TGCAGCGTTGGGGGAGGTACGTATTTCAAGCCCCAGCATTTT. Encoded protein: CSVGGGTYFKPQHF.

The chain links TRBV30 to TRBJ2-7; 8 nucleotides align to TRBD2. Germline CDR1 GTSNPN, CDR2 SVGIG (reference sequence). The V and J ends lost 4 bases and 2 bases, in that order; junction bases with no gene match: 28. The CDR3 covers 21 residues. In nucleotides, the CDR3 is TGTGCCTGGATGGGAGGGAGGGCTAGCGGGTTCCGTCCTAATCTCGCCTACGAGCAGTACTTC. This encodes CAWMGGRASGFRPNLAYEQYF.

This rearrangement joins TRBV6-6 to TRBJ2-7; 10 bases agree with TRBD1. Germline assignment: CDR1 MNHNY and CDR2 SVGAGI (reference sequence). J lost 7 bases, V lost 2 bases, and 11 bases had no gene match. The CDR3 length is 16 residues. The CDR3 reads CASSYLTRDRGLEQYF. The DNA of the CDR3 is TGTGCCAGCAGTTACCTCACACGGGACAGGGGCCTGGAGCAGTACTTC.

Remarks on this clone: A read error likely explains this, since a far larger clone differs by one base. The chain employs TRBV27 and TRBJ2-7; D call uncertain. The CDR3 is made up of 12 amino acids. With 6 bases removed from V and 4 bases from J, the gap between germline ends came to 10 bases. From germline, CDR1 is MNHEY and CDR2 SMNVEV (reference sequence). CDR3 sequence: CASRSPPYEQYF. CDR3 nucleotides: TGTGCCAGCAGGTCCCCCCCGTACGAGCAGTACTTC.

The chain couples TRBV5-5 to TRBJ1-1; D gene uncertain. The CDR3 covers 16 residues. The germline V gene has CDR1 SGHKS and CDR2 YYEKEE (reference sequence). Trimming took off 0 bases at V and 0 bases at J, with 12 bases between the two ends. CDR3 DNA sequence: TGTGCCAGCAGCTTGGATTTCGGTGGAATGAACACTGAAGCTTTCTTT. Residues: CASSLDFGGMNTEAFF.

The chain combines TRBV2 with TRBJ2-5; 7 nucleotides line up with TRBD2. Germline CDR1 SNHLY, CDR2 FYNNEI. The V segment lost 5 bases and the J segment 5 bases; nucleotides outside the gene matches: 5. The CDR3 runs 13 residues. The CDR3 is CASSRTRGETQYF. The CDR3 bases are TGTGCCAGCAGTCGGACTAGGGGTGAGACCCAGTACTTC. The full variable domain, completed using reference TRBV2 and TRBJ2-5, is EPEVTQTPSHQVTQMGQEVILRCVPISNHLYFYWYRQILGQKVEFLVSFYNNEISEKSEIFDDQFSVERPDGSNFTLKIRSTKLEDSAMYFCASSRTRGETQYFGPGTRLLVL.

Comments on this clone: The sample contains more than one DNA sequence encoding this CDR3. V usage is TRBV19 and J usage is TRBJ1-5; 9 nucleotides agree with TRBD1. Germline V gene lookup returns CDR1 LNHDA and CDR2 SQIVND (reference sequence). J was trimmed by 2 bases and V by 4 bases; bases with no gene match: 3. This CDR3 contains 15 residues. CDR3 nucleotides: TGTGCCAGTAGTAGGGGACAGGGCCGCAATCAGCCCCAGCATTTT. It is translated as CASSRGQGRNQPQHF.

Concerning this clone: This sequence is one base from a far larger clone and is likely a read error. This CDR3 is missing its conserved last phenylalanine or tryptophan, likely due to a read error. The CDR3 loop reads CAWTRGGMAFL. The CDR3 DNA sequence: TGTGCCTGGACAAGGGGGGGAATGGCTTTCCTT. The chain employs TRBV30 and TRBJ1-1; possible D gene TRBD1, 6 bases. CDR3 length: 11 residues. The V and J ends lost 4 bases and 11 bases respectively, with 14 bases between them. Germline CDR1 and CDR2: GTSNPN and SVGIG (reference sequence).

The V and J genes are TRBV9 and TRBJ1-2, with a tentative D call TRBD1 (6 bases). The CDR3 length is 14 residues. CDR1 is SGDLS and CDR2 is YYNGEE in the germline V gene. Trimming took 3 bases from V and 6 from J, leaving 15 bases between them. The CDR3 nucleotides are TGTGCCAGCAGCGATATAGGGGGAAGGGATGGCTACACCTTC. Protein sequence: CASSDIGGRDGYTF.

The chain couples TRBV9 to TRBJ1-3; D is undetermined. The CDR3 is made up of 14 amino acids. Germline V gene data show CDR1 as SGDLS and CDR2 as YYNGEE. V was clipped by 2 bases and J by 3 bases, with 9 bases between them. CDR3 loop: CASSVGGIGNTIYF. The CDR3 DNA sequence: TGTGCCAGCAGCGTGGGAGGGATTGGAAACACCATATATTTT.

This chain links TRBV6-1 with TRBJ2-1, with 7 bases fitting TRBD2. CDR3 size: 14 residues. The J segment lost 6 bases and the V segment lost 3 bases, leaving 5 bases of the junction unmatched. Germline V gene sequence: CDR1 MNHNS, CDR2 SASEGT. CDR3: CASSDTTSPNEQFF. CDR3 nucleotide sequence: TGTGCCAGCAGTGACACGACTAGCCCCAATGAGCAGTTCTTC.

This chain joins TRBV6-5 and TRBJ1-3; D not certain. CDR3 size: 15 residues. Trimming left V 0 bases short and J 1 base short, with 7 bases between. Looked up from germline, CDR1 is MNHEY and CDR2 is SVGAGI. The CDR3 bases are TGTGCCAGCAGTTACTCCCGGTCTTCTGGAAACACCATATATTTT. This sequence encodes CASSYSRSSGNTIYF.